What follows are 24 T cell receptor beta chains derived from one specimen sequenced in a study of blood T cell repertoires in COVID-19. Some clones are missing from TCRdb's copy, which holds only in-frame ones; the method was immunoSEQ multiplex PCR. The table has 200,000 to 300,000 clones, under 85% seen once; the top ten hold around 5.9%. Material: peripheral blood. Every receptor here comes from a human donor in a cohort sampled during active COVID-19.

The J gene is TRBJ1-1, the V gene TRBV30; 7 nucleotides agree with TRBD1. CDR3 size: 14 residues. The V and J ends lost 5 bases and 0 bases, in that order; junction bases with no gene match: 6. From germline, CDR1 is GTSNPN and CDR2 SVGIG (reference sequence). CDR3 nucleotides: TGTGCCTGGGCTGGACAGGTGCTGAACACTGAAGCTTTCTTT. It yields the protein CAWAGQVLNTEAFF. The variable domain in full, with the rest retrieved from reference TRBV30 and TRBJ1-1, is SQTIHQWPATLVQPVGSPLSLECTVEGTSNPNLYWYRQAAGRGLQLLFYSVGIGQISSEVPQNLSASRPQDRQFILSSKKLLLSDSGFYLCAWAGQVLNTEAFFGQGTRLTVV.

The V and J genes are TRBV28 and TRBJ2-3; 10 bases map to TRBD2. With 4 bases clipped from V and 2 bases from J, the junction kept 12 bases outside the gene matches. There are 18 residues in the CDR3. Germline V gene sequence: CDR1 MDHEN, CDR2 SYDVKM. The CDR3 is CASSSPSGSGEVTDTQYF. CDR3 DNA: TGTGCCAGCAGTTCCCCTAGCGGGAGCGGAGAGGTCACAGATACGCAGTATTTT.

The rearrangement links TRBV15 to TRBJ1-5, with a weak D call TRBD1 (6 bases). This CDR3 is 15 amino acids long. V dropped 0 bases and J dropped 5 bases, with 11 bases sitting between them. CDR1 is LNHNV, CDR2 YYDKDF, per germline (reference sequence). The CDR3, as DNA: TGTGCCACCAGCAGAGATACAGGGCGACATCAGCCCCAGCATTTT. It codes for CATSRDTGRHQPQHF.

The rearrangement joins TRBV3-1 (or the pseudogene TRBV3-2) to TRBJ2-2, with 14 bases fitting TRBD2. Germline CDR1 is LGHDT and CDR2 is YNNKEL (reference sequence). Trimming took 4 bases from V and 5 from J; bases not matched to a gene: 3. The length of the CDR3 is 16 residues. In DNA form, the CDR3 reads TGTGCCAGCAGCCGGAGACTAGCGGGGGGGACCGGGGAGCTGTTTTTT. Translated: CASSRRLAGGTGELFF.

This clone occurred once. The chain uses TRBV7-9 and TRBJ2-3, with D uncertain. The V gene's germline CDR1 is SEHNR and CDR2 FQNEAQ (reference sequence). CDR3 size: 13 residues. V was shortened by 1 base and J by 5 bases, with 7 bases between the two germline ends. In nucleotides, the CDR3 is TGTGCCAGCAGCTTAGATGAGGAAGATACGCAGTATTTT. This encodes CASSLDEEDTQYF.

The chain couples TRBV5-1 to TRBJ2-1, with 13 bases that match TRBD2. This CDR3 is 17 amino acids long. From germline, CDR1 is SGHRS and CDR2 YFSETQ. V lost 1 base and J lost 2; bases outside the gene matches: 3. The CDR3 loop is CASSLTSGRGAYNEQFF. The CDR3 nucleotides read TGCGCCAGCAGCTTGACTAGCGGGAGGGGTGCCTACAATGAGCAGTTCTTC. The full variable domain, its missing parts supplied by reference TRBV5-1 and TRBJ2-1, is KAGVTQTPRYLIKTRGQQVTLSCSPISGHRSVSWYQQTPGQGLQFLFEYFSETQRNKGNFPGRFSGRQFSNSRSEMNVSTLELGDSALYLCASSLTSGRGAYNEQFFGPGTRLTVL.

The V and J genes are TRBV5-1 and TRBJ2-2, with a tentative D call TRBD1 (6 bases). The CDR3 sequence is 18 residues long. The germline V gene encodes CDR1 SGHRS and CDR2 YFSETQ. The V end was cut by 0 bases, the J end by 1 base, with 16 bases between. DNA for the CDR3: TGCGCCAGCAGCTTGGTTTTCAGGGGAAGGATGAACACCGGGGAGCTGTTTTTT. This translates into CASSLVFRGRMNTGELFF.

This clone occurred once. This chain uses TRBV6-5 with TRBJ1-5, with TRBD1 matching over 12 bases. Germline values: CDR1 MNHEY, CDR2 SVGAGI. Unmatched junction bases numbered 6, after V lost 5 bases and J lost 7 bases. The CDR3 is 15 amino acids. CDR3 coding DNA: TGTGCCAGCAGTACCGGGACAGGGGGCAGCCAGCCCCAGCATTTT. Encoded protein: CASSTGTGGSQPQHF.

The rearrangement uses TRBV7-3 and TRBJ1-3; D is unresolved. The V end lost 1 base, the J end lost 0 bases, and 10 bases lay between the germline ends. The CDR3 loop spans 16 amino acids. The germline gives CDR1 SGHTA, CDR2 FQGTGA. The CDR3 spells CASSLISGSSGNTIYF. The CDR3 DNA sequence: TGTGCCAGCAGCTTAATCAGTGGGAGCTCTGGAAACACCATATATTTT. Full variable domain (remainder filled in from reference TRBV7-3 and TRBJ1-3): GAGVSQTPSNKVTEKGKYVELRCDPISGHTALYWYRQSLGQGPEFLIYFQGTGAADDSGLPNDRFFAVRPEGSVSTLKIQRTERGDSAVYLCASSLISGSSGNTIYFGEGSWLTVV.

The CDR3 spells CASSSTGQAGSEQFF. The CDR3, as DNA: TGTGCCAGCAGCTCGACAGGACAAGCAGGTAGTGAGCAGTTCTTC. The chain is built from TRBV7-6 and TRBJ2-1; D is possibly TRBD1 (6 bases). V was trimmed by 4 bases and J by 9 bases, leaving 19 bases between them. The CDR3 sequence is 15 residues long. In germline, CDR1 is SGHVS, CDR2 FNYEAQ.

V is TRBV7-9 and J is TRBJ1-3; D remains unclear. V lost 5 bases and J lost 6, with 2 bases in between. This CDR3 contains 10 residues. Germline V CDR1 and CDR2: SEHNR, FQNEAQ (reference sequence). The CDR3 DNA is TGTGCCAGCAGCCAAAACACCATATATTTT. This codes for CASSQNTIYF.

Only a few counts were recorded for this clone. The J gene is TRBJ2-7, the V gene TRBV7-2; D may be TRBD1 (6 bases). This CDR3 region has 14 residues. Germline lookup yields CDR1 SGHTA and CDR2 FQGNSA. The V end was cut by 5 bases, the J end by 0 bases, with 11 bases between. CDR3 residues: CASSKDRASYEQYF. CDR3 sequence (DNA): TGTGCCAGCAGCAAGGACAGAGCCTCCTACGAGCAGTACTTC.

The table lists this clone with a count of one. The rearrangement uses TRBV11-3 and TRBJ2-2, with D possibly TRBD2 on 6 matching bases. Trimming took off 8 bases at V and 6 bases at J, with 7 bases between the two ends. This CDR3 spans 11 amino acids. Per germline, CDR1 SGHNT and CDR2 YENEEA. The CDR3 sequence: CASGGSGELFF. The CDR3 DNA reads TGTGCCAGCGGAGGGTCCGGGGAGCTGTTTTTT. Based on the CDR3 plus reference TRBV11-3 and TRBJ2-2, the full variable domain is EAGVVQSPRYKIIEKKQPVAFWCNPISGHNTLYWYLQNLGQGPELLIRYENEEAVDDSQLPKDRFSAERLKGVDSTLKIQPAELGDSAVYLCASGGSGELFFGEGSRLTVL.

CDR3 in DNA: TGTGCCAGTAGTATAATAAGGACAGACCTCTACGAGCAGTACTTC. Its translation is CASSIIRTDLYEQYF. The V call is TRBV19, the J call TRBJ2-7, with D tentatively TRBD1 (6 bases). V lost 2 bases and J 3 bases, leaving 14 bases between the germline ends. The CDR3 runs 15 residues. The germline V gene has CDR1 LNHDA and CDR2 SQIVND (reference sequence).

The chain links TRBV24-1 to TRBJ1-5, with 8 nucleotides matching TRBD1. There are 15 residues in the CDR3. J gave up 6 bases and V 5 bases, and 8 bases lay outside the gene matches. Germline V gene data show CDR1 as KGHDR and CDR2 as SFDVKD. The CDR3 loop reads CATSASDRVFQPQHF. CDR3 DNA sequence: TGTGCCACCAGTGCCTCGGACAGGGTCTTTCAGCCCCAGCATTTT.

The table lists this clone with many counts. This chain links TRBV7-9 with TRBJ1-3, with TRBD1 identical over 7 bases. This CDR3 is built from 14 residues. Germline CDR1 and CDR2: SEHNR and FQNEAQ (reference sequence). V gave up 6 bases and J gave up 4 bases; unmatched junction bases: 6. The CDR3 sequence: CASRSTGSGNTIYF. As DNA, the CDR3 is TGTGCCAGCAGATCGACAGGGAGCGGAAACACCATATATTTT.

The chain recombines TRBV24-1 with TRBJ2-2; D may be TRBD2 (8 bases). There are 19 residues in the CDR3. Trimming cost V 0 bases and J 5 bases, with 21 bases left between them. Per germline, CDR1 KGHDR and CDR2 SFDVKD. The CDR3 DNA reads TGTGCCACCAGTGATTTGCCGCAGGGGGGACCGGGAGGGACCGGGGAGCTGTTTTTT. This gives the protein CATSDLPQGGPGGTGELFF.

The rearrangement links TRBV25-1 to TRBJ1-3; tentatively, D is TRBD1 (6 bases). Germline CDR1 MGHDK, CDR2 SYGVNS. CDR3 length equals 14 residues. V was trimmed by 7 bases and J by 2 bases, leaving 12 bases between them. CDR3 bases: TGTGCCAGCAAGCCAACAGGGACTGGAAACACCATATATTTT. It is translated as CASKPTGTGNTIYF.

As DNA, the CDR3 is TGTGCCAGCAGCTTCCATAAACAGGGCAGGGGGGAGCAGTACTTC. Translating gives CASSFHKQGRGEQYF. The chain links TRBV11-3 to TRBJ2-7; 7 bases match TRBD1. Trimming removed 3 bases from V and 7 bases from J; junction bases left unmatched: 12. The germline CDR1 and CDR2 sequences are SGHNT and YENEEA. CDR3 length equals 15 residues.

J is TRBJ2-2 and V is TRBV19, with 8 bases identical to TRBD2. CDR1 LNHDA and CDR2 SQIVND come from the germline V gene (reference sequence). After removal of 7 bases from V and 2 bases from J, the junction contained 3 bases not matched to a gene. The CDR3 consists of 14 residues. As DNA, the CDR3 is TGTGCCAGTACCAGGACTAGCAACACCGGGGAGCTGTTTTTT. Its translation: CASTRTSNTGELFF.

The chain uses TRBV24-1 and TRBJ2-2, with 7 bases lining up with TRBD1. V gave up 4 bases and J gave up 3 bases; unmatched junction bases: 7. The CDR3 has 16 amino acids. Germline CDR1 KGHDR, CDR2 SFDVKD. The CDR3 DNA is TGTGCCACCAGTGACCTACAGGGGTGGGACACCGGGGAGCTGTTTTTT. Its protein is CATSDLQGWDTGELFF.

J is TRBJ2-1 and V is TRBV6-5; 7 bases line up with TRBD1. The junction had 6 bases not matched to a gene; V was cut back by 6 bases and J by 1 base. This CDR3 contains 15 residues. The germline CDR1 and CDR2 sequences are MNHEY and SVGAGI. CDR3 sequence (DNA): TGTGCCAGCAGAACCGGGACAGCTTCCTACAATGAGCAGTTCTTC. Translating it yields CASRTGTASYNEQFF.

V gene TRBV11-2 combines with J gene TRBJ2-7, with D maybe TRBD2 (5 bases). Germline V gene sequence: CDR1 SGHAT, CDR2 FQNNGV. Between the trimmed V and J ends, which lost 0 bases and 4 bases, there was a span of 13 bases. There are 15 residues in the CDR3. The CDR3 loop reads CASSLEDGDWYEQYF. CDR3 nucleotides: TGTGCCAGCAGCTTAGAGGACGGGGATTGGTACGAGCAGTACTTC.

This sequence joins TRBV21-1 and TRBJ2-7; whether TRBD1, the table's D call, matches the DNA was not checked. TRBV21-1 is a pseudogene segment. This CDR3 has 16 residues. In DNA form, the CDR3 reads TGTGCCAGCAGCCGACCCTCCGGGACAGTTTCCTACGAGCAGTACTTC. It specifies CASSRPSGTVSYEQYF.